This section outlines one TCR beta chain sequence together with its context. What it binds is unknown. Trimming pared 7 bases from V and 4 bases from J, leaving 14 bases between. The CDR3 sequence is 15 residues long. Looked up from germline, CDR1 is SGHVS and CDR2 is FQNEAQ. Sequencing used immunoSEQ multiplex PCR; TCRdb keeps in-frame clones, though not all of them. Here the sample spans more than 20,000 clones, 80% to 90% being singletons. The data were taken from a study of T cells in tuberculosis. Study information: CD1B tetramers identified T cells specific for mycobacterial lipid GMM. In South Africa, adults with active tuberculosis were compared with IGRA-negative and latently infected IGRA-positive adolescents. Study-level points and caveats: Classification accuracy was 87% (AUROC around 0.9) with the GMM-specific repertoire. The TCR-beta difference was not significant; alpha differences partly reflected length.

The clonotype was recovered from a donor between 10 and 29 years old with latent tuberculosis or without tuberculosis infection. The sequencing input was PBMCs. The rearrangement links TRBV7-8 to TRBJ2-6; D is possibly TRBD2 (5 bases). The CDR3 nucleotides are TGTGCCAGCAACCCAATTCGAGGGGGGGCCAACGTCCTGACTTTC. This encodes CASNPIRGGANVLTF.